Sequencing of this TCR beta chain was carried out in a study of shared clonotypes between healthy human individuals (dated by TCRdb to the early 2020s). For the study in its entirety: The cohort comprised a couple of women and three men aged 18 to 49 years. Per donor, three plates each were used for CD4 naive and CD4 memory, two for CD8 naive, and one for CD8 memory. Blood TCR repertoires of several healthy adults were deeply sequenced to estimate repertoire size and the extent of clonotype sharing between individuals. Libraries were prepared and TCR repertoires were sequenced by different laboratories using diverse techniques, in order to increase sequencing depth and limit assay-specific biases. Between about 0.85 and 8.9 billion PBMCs per donor were obtained by leukapheresis.

The study at large found these results: Because the study included only a small number of donors, the genetic and exposure-history diversity represented was limited. Estimated clonotype richness was generally larger for naive than for memory subsets. Across a few donors, approximately 5% of naive CD4, around 3.5% of naive CD8, around 2.1% of memory CD4, and about 0.44% of memory CD8 clonotypes were shared. Sampling was restricted to blood, and TCR repertoires in tissues likely differ from the TCR repertoires found in blood. Based on pairwise subsampling, the degree of clonotype sharing among donors was expected to be affected by sequencing depth. Compared with non-shared clonotypes, clonotypes shared by all four sorted-subset donors had higher generation probabilities. Rarefaction of sorted-subset datasets indicated incomplete sequencing despite the large sequencing depth.

The donors were healthy, HIV-negative adults who had no recently reported acute infections or vaccinations. Every donor was a Caucasian adult living in Nashville, Tennessee, USA. Magnetic negative selection was used to enrich CD4+ T cells, after which naive cells were positively selected on CD45RA and the negative fraction became the memory subset. Blood was collected by leukapheresis, and PBMCs were isolated by Ficoll-Histopaque density gradient centrifugation and then cryopreserved in liquid nitrogen vapor phase. Analytical flow cytometry was used to check the purity and quantity of every magnetically sorted T cell population. Genomic DNA was isolated from every sorted fraction and measured by UV absorbance on a Nanodrop 2000c. The germline V gene sets CDR1 to SGHDT and CDR2 to YYEEEE. Including the terminal cysteine and phenylalanine, the CDR3 comprises 16 residues. Just the 48-base CDR3 DNA is kept, in frame starting at base 1. After removal of 4 bases from V and 0 bases from J, the junction retains 8 bases not matched to a gene.

Using the deep immunoSEQ assay, TCR CDR3 regions were amplified from genomic DNA by multiplex PCR. Extracted genomic DNA from each cell subset was spread evenly across all wells of several immunoSEQ 96-well plates, with each plate serving as a replicate. For sorted subsets, about 0.2 ug genomic DNA, equal to some 30,000 T cell genomes, was loaded into each replicate PCR. Purified libraries were measured with a Qubit 3.0 fluorometer, size-checked on a Bioanalyzer 2100, and measured again with the KAPA Library Quantification kit. Every immunoSEQ 96-well plate was sequenced on a dedicated single-read 150-cycle Illumina NextSeq 550 flow cell. The study's processing was this. Because the immunoSEQ output held only junctional sequences and lacked quality scores, the filtering could not match the filtering applied to full-length reads. Sequences were annotated with PyIR, a Python wrapper for IgBLAST v1.9, using IMGT germline references to assign V/J genes and CDR3. Reads with weak V/J assignments (E-value above 1e-6), missing CDR3, stop codons, out-of-frame junctions, or ambiguous translated residues were removed. V3J clonotypes were defined by identical inferred V gene, J gene, and CDR3 amino acid sequence. To compute the percentage overlap between repertoires, the number of shared unique clonotypes was divided by the size of the smaller repertoire. Repertoire richness was assessed with RTK rarefaction, the Chao1 estimator, and Recon v2.1 estimates of unobserved clonotypes. OLGA was used to compute generation probabilities for all TCRbeta clonotypes that the gDNA method yielded from several donors. The table was pulled from immuneACCESS by TCRdb, which kept in-frame rearrangements only. Such tables lose some clones; where checked, under half of the loss comes from unresolved V genes, and the rest has no known cause. The V and J calls and clone size are taken from that table; D and trimming were inferred from the DNA. This sample holds about 2 million clones; 85% to 95% were observed only once. 0.1% to 0.15% of the sample belongs to the ten largest clones.

Notes on this clone: Its antigen is not yet known. No base qualities exist here, and no much larger clone lies one base off it.

This TCR derives from a young man in good health. The sequenced material came from naive CD4+ T cells sorted from blood. Read against the paper, the sample's cell subset or site label means: CD45RA+ positively selected. The sequence is built from TRBV5-6 and TRBJ1-1, with 8 bases in between that match TRBD1. The sequence in DNA is TGTGCCAGCAGCACCCTGACAGGGGTGCTGAACACTGAAGCTTTCTTT. This yields the protein CASSTLTGVLNTEAFF.